Each of the 3 T cell receptor beta chains below was sequenced from the same sample in a study of response to subunit inactivated influenza vaccine. TCRdb analysed the RT-PCR reads with MiXCR anew, one entry per CDR3 protein. Of about 190,000 distinct CDR3 sequences in the sample, around an eighth were seen once. Here the sequenced sample was CD8+ T cells sorted from PBMCs, taken roughly 5 days after vaccination. The receptors derive from a man aged 50 to 60 who received an inactivated influenza vaccine.

This clonotype occurred a few times. V gene TRBV20-1 combines with J gene TRBJ2-1; 7 positions agree with TRBD2. Germline CDR1 and CDR2: DFQATT and SNEGSKA (reference sequence). The CDR3 runs to 12 residues. CDR3 bases: TGCCGGATCCGGGACTATTACAATGAGCAGTTCTTC. Encoded protein: CRIRDYYNEQFF.

V usage is TRBV30 and J usage is TRBJ2-2; TRBD2 matches 11 bases. Germline V gene sequence: CDR1 GTSNPN, CDR2 SVGIG (reference sequence). This CDR3 comprises 15 residues. V dropped 1 base and J dropped 6; count of bases not matched to a gene: 4. The CDR3 region is CAWSATSGKAGELFF. The CDR3, as DNA: TGTGCCTGGAGTGCGACTAGCGGGAAGGCCGGGGAGCTGTTTTTT.

This chain joins TRBV9 and TRBJ1-3; no reliable D call. V dropped 0 bases and J dropped 2 bases, with 9 bases sitting between them. Germline V gene lookup returns CDR1 SGDLS and CDR2 YYNGEE. The CDR3 has 15 residues. The CDR3 reads CASSVDAGTGNTIYF. The CDR3 DNA reads TGTGCCAGCAGCGTAGATGCGGGAACTGGAAACACCATATATTTT.